This T cell receptor beta chain was captured by sequencing in a study of CD8 T cells in acute hepatitis C reinfection. Broader study findings: CDR3 sequences shared with other epitopes were rare. No group differed significantly in the high NS3-1073 repertoire diversity. TRBV04 and TRBV06 were preferentially used in all groups, not explained by naive pool overrepresentation.

Using immunoSEQ multiplex PCR, the repertoire was profiled, and TCRdb retains in-frame clones only, with some absent. Of 30,000 to 40,000 clones detected, 80% to 90% appear once; the ten largest clones hold approximately 11%. The sample's time point: naive CD8 control sorted from an acute-time-point sample. Trimming pared 6 bases from V and 0 bases from J, leaving 27 bases between. The CDR3 length is 21 residues. Per the germline V gene, CDR1 is SNHLY and CDR2 is FYNNEI. This clone was found once. What it recognizes is unknown. The sequenced sample consisted of naive CD8+ T cells from PBMCs. The genes are TRBV2 and TRBJ2-6; D is perhaps TRBD1 or TRBD2 (5 bases each). This receptor was obtained from a woman between 18 and 29 years old who spontaneously cleared hepatitis C infection. The CDR3: CASRTMPTAGQITSGANVLTF. CDR3 DNA sequence: TGTGCCAGCAGGACTATGCCCACAGCCGGACAAATAACCTCTGGGGCCAACGTCCTGACTTTC. Looking up the rest from reference TRBV2 and TRBJ2-6 gives the full variable domain: EPEVTQTPSHQVTQMGQEVILRCVPISNHLYFYWYRQILGQKVEFLVSFYNNEISEKSEIFDDQFSVERPDGSNFTLKIRSTKLEDSAMYFCASRTMPTAGQITSGANVLTFGAGSRLTVL.